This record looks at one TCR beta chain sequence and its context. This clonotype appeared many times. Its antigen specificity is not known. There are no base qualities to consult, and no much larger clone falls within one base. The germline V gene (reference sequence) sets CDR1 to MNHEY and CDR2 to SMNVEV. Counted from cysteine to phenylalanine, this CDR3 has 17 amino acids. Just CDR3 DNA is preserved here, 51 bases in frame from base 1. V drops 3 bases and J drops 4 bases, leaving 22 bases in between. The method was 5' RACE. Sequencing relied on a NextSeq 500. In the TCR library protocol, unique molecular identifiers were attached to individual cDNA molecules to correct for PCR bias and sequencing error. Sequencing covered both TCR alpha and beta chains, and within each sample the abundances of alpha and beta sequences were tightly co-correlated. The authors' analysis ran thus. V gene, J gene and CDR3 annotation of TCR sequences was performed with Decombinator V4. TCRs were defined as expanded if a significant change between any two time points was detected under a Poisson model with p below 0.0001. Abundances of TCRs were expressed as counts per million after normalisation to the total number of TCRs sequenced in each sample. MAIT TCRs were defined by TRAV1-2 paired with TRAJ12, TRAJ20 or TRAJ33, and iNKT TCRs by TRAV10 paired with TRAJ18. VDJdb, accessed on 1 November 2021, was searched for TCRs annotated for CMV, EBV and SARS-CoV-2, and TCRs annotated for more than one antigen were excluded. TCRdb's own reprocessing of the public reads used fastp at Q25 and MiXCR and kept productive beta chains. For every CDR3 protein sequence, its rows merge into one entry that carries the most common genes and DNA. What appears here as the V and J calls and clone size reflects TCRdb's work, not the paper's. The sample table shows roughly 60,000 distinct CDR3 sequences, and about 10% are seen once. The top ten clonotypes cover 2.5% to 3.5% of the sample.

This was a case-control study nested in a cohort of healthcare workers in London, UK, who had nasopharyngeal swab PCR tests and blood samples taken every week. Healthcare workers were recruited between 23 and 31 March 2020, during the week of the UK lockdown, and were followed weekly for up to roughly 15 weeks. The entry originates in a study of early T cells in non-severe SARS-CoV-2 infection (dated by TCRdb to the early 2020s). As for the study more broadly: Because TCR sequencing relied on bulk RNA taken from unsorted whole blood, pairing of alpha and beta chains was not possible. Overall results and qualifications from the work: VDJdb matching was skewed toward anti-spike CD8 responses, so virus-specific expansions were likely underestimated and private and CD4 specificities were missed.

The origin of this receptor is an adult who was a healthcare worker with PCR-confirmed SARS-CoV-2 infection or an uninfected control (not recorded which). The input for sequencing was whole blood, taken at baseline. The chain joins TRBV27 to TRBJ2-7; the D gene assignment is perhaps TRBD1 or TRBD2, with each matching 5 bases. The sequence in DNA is TGTGCCAGCAGTTTCCGCCCCTCCGCAGGGACCACTTACGAGCAGTACTTC. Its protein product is CASSFRPSAGTTYEQYF.